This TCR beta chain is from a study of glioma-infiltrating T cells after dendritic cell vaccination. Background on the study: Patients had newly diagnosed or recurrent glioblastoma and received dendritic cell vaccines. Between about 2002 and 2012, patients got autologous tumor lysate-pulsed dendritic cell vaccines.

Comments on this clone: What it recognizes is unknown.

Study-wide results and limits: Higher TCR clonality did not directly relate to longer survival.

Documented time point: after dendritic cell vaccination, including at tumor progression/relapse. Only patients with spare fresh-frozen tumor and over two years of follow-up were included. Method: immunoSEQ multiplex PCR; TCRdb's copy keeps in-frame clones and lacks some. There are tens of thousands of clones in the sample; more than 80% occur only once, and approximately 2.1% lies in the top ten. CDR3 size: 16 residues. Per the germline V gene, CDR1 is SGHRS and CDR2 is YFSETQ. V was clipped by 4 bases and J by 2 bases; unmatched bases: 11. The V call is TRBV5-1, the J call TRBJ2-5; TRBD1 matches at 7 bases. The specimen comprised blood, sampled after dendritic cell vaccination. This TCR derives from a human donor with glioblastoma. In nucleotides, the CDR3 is TGCGCCAGCAGCCGGCTTTCAATGGGACAGCAAGAGACCCAGTACTTC. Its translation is CASSRLSMGQQETQYF.